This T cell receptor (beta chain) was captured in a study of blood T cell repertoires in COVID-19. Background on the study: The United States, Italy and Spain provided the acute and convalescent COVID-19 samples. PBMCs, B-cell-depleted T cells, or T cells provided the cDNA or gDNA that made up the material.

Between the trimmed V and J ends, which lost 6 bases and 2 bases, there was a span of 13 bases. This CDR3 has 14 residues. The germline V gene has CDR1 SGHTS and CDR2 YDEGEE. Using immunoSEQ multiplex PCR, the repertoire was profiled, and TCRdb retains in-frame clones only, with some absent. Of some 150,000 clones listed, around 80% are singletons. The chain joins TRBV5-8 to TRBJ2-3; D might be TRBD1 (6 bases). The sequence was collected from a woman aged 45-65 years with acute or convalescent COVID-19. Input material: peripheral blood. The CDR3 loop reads CASTPGQSTDTQYF. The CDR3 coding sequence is TGTGCCAGCACCCCAGGACAGTCCACAGATACGCAGTATTTT.